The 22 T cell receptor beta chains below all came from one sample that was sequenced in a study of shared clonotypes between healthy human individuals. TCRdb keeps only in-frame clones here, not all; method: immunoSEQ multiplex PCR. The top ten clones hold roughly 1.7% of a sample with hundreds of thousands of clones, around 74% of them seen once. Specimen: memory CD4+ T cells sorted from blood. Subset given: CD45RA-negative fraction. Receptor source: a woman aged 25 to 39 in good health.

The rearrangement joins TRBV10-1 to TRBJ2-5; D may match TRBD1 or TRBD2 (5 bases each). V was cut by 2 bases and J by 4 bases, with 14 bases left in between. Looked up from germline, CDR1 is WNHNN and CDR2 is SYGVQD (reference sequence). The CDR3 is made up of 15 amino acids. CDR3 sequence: CASSEKPGPVETQYF. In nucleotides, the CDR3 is TGCGCCAGCAGTGAGAAGCCGGGGCCGGTAGAGACCCAGTACTTC.

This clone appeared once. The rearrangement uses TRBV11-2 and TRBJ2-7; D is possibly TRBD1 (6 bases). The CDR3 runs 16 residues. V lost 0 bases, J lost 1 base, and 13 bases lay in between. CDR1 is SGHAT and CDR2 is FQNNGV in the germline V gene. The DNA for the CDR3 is TGTGCCAGCAGCTTAGAACGGGCAAGGGGGTCCTACGAGCAGTACTTC. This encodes CASSLERARGSYEQYF.

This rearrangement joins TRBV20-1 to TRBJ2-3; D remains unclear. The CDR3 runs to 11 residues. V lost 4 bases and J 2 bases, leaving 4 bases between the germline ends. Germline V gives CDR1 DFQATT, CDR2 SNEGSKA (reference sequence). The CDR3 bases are TGCAGTGCTACAGCCACAGATACGCAGTATTTT. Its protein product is CSATATDTQYF.

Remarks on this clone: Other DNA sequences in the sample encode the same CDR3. The CDR3: CASSTGTDSGNTIYF. The CDR3 DNA reads TGTGCCAGTAGTACCGGGACAGACTCTGGAAACACCATATATTTT. The chain couples TRBV19 to TRBJ1-3; 7 bases are a match to TRBD1. This CDR3 has 15 residues. The V and J ends lost 4 bases and 0 bases, in that order; junction bases with no gene match: 3. Germline lookup yields CDR1 LNHDA and CDR2 SQIVND (reference sequence).

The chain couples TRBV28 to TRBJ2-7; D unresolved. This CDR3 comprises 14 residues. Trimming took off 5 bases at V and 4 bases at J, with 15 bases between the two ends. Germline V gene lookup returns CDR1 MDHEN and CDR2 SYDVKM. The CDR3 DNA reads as TGTGCCAGCAGTCTACCCTTGGAGAGGTACGAGCAGTACTTC. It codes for CASSLPLERYEQYF.

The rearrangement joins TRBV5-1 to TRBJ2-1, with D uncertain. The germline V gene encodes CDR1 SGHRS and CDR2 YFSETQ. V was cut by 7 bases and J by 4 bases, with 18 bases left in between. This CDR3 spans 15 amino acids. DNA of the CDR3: TGCGCCAGCGCCCCTCCCGCCCTAGGGTACAATGAGCAGTTCTTC. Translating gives CASAPPALGYNEQFF. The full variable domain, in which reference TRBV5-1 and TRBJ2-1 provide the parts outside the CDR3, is KAGVTQTPRYLIKTRGQQVTLSCSPISGHRSVSWYQQTPGQGLQFLFEYFSETQRNKGNFPGRFSGRQFSNSRSEMNVSTLELGDSALYLCASAPPALGYNEQFFGPGTRLTVL.

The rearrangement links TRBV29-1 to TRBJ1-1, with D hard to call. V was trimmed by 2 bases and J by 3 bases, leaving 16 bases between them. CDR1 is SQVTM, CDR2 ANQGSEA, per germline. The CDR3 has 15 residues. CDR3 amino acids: CSVEKGGRSDTEAFF. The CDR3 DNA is TGCAGCGTTGAAAAAGGCGGCAGGTCGGACACTGAAGCTTTCTTT.

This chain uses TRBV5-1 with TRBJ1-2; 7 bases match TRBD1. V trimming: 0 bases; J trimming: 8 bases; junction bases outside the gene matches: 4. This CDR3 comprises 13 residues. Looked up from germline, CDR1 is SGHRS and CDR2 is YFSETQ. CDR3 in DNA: TGCGCCAGCAGCTTGGGACAGGGAGAGGGCTACACCTTC. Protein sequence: CASSLGQGEGYTF. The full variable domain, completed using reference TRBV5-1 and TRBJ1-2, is KAGVTQTPRYLIKTRGQQVTLSCSPISGHRSVSWYQQTPGQGLQFLFEYFSETQRNKGNFPGRFSGRQFSNSRSEMNVSTLELGDSALYLCASSLGQGEGYTFGSGTRLTVV.

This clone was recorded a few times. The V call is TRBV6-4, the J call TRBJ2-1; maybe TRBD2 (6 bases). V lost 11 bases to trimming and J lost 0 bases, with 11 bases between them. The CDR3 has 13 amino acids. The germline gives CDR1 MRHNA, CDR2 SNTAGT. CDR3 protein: CAGGDSSYNEQFF. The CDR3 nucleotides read TGTGCCGGCGGGGATAGCTCCTACAATGAGCAGTTCTTC.

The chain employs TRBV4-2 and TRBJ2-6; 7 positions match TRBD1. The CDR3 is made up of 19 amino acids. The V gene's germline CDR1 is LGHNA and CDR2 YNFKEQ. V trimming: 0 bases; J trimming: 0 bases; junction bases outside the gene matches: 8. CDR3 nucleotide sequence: TGTGCCAGCAGCCAAGATCCCGGGACAGCGTACTCTGGGGCCAACGTCCTGACTTTC. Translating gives CASSQDPGTAYSGANVLTF.

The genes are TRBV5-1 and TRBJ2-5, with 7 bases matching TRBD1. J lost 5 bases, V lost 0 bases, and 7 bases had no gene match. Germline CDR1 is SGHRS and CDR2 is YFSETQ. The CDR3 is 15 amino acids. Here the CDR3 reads CASSLGDRDVETQYF. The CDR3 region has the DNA TGCGCCAGCAGCTTGGGTGACAGGGATGTCGAGACCCAGTACTTC.

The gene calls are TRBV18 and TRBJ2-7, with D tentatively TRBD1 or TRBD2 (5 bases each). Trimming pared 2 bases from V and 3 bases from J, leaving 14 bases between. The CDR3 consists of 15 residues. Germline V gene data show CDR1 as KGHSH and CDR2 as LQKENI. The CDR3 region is CASSPGGSPNYEQYF. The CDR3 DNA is TGTGCCAGCTCACCAGGGGGTTCCCCTAACTACGAGCAGTACTTC.

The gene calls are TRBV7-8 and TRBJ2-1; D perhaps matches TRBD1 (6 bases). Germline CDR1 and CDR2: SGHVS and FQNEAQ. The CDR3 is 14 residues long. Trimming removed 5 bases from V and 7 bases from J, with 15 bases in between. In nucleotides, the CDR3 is TGTGCCAGCAGCGAAGACAGGCTCGGGAATGAGCAGTTCTTC. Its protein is CASSEDRLGNEQFF.

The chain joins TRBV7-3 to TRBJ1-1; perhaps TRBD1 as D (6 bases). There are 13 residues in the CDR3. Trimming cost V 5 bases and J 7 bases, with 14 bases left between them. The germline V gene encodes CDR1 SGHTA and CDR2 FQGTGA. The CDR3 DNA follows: TGTGCCAGCAGCGCACAGGGTAGAGGTGAAGCTTTCTTT. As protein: CASSAQGRGEAFF. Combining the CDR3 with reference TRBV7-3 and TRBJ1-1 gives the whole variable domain GAGVSQTPSNKVTEKGKYVELRCDPISGHTALYWYRQSLGQGPEFLIYFQGTGAADDSGLPNDRFFAVRPEGSVSTLKIQRTERGDSAVYLCASSAQGRGEAFFGQGTRLTVV.

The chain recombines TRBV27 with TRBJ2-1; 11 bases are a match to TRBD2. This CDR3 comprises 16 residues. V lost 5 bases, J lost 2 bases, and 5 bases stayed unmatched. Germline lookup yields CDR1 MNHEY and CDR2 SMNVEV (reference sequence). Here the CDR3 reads CASSLTSGRAYNEQFF. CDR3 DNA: TGTGCCAGCAGTCTTACTAGCGGGAGAGCCTACAATGAGCAGTTCTTC.

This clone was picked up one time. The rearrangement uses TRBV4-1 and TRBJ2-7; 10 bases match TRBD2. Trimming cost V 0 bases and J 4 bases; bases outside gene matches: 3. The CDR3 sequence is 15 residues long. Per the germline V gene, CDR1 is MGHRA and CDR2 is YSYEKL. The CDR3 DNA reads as TGCGCCAGCAGCCAAGAGAGGACTAGCGGATACGAGCAGTACTTC. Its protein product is CASSQERTSGYEQYF.

The CDR3, as DNA: TGTGCCAGTAGTATACAGGGACGAGCTTACTATGGCTACACCTTC. Translating gives CASSIQGRAYYGYTF. The V call is TRBV19, the J call TRBJ1-2; possibly TRBD1 for D (5 bases). The CDR3 runs to 15 residues. The V and J ends lost 2 bases and 3 bases respectively, with 13 bases between them. Germline lookup yields CDR1 LNHDA and CDR2 SQIVND (reference sequence).

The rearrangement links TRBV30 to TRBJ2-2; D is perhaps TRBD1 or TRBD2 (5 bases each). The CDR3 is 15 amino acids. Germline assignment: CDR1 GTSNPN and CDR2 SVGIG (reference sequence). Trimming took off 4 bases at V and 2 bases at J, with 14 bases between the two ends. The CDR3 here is CAWNRGTVNTGELFF. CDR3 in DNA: TGTGCCTGGAACCGAGGGACGGTTAACACCGGGGAGCTGTTTTTT.

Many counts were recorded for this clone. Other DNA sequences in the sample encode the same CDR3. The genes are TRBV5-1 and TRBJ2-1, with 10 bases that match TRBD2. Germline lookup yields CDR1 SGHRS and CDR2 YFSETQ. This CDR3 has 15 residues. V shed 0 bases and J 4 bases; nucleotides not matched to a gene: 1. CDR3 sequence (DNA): TGCGCCAGCAGCTTGGCTAGCGGGAGTTACAATGAGCAGTTCTTC. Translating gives CASSLASGSYNEQFF.

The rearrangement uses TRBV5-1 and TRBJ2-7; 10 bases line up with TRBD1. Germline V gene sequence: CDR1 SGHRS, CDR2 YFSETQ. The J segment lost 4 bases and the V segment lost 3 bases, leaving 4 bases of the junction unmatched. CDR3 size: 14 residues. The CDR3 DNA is TGCGCCAGCAGCTACCGGGACAGGGGATACGAGCAGTACTTC. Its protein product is CASSYRDRGYEQYF.

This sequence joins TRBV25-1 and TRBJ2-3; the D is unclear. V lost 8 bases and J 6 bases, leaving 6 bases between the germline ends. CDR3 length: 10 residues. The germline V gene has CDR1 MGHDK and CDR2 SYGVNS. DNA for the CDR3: TGTGCCAGCGTCGTGGATACGCAGTATTTT. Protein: CASVVDTQYF.

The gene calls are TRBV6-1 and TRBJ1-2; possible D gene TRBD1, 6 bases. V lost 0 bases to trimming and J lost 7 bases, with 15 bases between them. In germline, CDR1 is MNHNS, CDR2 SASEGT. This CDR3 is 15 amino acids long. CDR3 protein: CASSEALLPGAGYTF. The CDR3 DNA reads TGTGCCAGCAGTGAAGCGCTTCTTCCGGGGGCTGGCTACACCTTC.